A single sample is the source of the 13 T cell receptor beta chains below, sequenced in a study of cytomegalovirus exposure and HLA in healthy donors (dated by TCRdb to about 2017). The method behind the library was the immunoSEQ multiplex PCR assay. For the multiplex PCR, a mixture combining 60 forward primers for TCR Vbeta segments and 13 reverse primers for TCR Jbeta segments was used. TCRdb re-hosts the immuneACCESS table, in-frame sequences only. Its copies lack some clones; in the studies checked, an unresolved V gene accounts for under half of them, and the cause for the rest is not known. The sample contains around 130,000 clones, around 78% of them found a single time. Over 1.5% of the sample goes to the ten largest clones. Sequencing was done on a sample of PBMCs. These receptors were taken from a woman aged 45-65 years in good health and CMV-seronegative.

This sequence joins TRBV5-1 and TRBJ1-4; 7 nucleotides match TRBD1. The CDR3 runs to 16 residues. Germline trimming cut 0 bases from V and 3 bases from J; bases unmatched to any gene: 5. Germline V gene data show CDR1 as SGHRS and CDR2 as YFSETQ. The DNA of the CDR3 is TGCGCCAGCAGCTTGGGTCGGGACAGCTCTAATGAAAAACTGTTTTTT. Translation: CASSLGRDSSNEKLFF.

The chain has TRBV19 and TRBJ1-1, with 10 bases aligning to TRBD1. V lost 0 bases and J lost 8; bases outside the gene matches: 6. Germline V CDR1 and CDR2: LNHDA, SQIVND (reference sequence). This CDR3 spans 15 amino acids. The CDR3 spells CASSIDSRQGAEAFF. As DNA, the CDR3 is TGTGCCAGTAGTATAGATAGTAGACAGGGGGCCGAAGCTTTCTTT.

The genes are TRBV6-6 and TRBJ1-3, with 7 bases identical to TRBD1. Germline assignment: CDR1 MNHNY and CDR2 SVGAGI (reference sequence). The CDR3 covers 16 residues. Losses at the gene ends were 6 bases for V and 0 bases for J; bases not matched to a gene: 8. The CDR3 nucleotides read TGTGCCAGCAGCCAAGGGACAGCTTCCTCTGGAAACACCATATATTTT. This sequence encodes CASSQGTASSGNTIYF.

This sequence joins TRBV28 and TRBJ2-7; 7 nucleotides match TRBD1. This CDR3 region has 15 residues. The germline V gene has CDR1 MDHEN and CDR2 SYDVKM. The junction had 10 bases not matched to a gene; V was cut back by 5 bases and J by 3 bases. The CDR3 DNA reads as TGTGCCAGCAGTCCGCAGGGGGAACCACGCTACGAGCAGTACTTC. Translating gives CASSPQGEPRYEQYF.

The chain uses TRBV19 and TRBJ1-4; D unclear. This CDR3 comprises 16 residues. Germline loops: CDR1 LNHDA, CDR2 SQIVND (reference sequence). V shed 6 bases and J shed 3 bases, with 17 bases lying between them. The CDR3 loop is CASSRRVDLANEKLFF. The CDR3 DNA is TGTGCCAGTAGCCGGAGGGTAGACTTAGCTAATGAAAAACTGTTTTTT.

The chain combines TRBV27 with TRBJ2-7, with D tentatively TRBD1 (5 bases). From germline, CDR1 is MNHEY and CDR2 SMNVEV (reference sequence). This CDR3 region has 15 residues. Deletions cut 2 bases from V and 3 bases from J, with 14 bases between. CDR3 sequence: CASSLRQTGVYEQYF. DNA of the CDR3: TGTGCCAGCAGTTTAAGACAGACGGGCGTCTACGAGCAGTACTTC.

This clone has more than one count but fewer than ten. This chain links TRBV19 with TRBJ2-3; 7 nucleotides line up with TRBD2. Germline V lookup: CDR1 LNHDA, CDR2 SQIVND (reference sequence). The CDR3 extends over 16 amino acids. J gave up 3 bases and V 5 bases, and 11 bases lay outside the gene matches. The CDR3 protein is CASSWWGSGVTDTQYF. The CDR3 DNA follows: TGTGCCAGTAGTTGGTGGGGGAGCGGGGTTACAGATACGCAGTATTTT.

The chain links TRBV18 to TRBJ2-1; TRBD2 matches 9 bases. The V gene end was trimmed by 8 bases and the J gene end by 2 bases; junction bases not matched to a gene: 4. Germline CDR1 and CDR2: KGHSH and LQKENI. This CDR3 has 14 amino acids. DNA for the CDR3: TGTGCCAGCACGCTAGCGGGGACCTACAATGAGCAGTTCTTC. Residues: CASTLAGTYNEQFF.

The V call is TRBV5-4, the J call TRBJ2-7; 7 bases line up with TRBD2. CDR1 is SGHNT, CDR2 YYREEE, per germline (reference sequence). The CDR3 has 15 residues. Trimming removed 2 bases from V and 1 base from J; junction bases left unmatched: 6. CDR3 nucleotides: TGTGCCAGCAGCTTAAAGCGGGGTGGGTCCTACGAGCAGTACTTC. This sequence encodes CASSLKRGGSYEQYF.

The chain recombines TRBV5-1 with TRBJ1-1, with TRBD1 identical over 9 bases. With V trimmed by 5 bases and J by 3 bases, 5 bases remained unmatched. The CDR3 is made up of 14 amino acids. Germline V CDR1 and CDR2: SGHRS, YFSETQ. The CDR3 nucleotides are TGCGCCAGCAGGACAGGGGGGCGTCACACTGAAGCTTTCTTT. The encoded protein is CASRTGGRHTEAFF.

The chain joins TRBV20-1 to TRBJ1-1; no firm D call. The CDR3 contains 11 residues. Germline lookup yields CDR1 DFQATT and CDR2 SNEGSKA (reference sequence). Between the trimmed V and J ends, which lost 7 bases and 1 base, there was a span of 7 bases. CDR3 DNA sequence: TGCAGTGGGTACAGGAACACTGAAGCTTTCTTT. Its translation: CSGYRNTEAFF.

The chain couples TRBV27 to TRBJ2-7, with 10 positions matching TRBD2. Germline loops: CDR1 MNHEY, CDR2 SMNVEV (reference sequence). The CDR3 is made up of 17 amino acids. V shed 3 bases and J 6 bases; nucleotides not matched to a gene: 14. CDR3 DNA: TGTGCCAGCAGTTTTTGGGCTAGCGGGAGAAGGGGAAGCGAGCAGTACTTC. It encodes CASSFWASGRRGSEQYF.

This chain links TRBV5-8 with TRBJ1-4; 7 bases are shared with TRBD1. Germline lookup yields CDR1 SGHTS and CDR2 YDEGEE. J gave up 12 bases and V 0 bases, and 5 bases lay outside the gene matches. The CDR3 is 13 residues long. CDR3 region: CASSLVIDRELFF. CDR3 in DNA: TGTGCCAGCAGCTTGGTGATCGACAGGGAACTGTTTTTT.